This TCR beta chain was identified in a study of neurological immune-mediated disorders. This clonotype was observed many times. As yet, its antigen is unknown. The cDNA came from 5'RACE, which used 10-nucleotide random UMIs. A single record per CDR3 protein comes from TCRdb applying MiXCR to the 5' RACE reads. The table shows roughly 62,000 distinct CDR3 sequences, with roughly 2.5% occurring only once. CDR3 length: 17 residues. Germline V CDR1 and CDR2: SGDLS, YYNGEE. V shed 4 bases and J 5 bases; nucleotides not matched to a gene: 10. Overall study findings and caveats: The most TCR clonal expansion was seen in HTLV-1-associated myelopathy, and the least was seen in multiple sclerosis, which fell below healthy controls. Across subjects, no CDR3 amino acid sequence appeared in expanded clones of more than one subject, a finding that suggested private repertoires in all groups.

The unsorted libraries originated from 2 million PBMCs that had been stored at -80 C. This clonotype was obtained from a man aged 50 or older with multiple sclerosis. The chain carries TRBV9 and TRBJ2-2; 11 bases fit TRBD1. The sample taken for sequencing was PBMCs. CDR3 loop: CASSLLPGTGGTGELFF. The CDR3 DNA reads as TGTGCCAGCAGCTTACTCCCAGGGACAGGGGGGACCGGGGAGCTGTTTTTT.